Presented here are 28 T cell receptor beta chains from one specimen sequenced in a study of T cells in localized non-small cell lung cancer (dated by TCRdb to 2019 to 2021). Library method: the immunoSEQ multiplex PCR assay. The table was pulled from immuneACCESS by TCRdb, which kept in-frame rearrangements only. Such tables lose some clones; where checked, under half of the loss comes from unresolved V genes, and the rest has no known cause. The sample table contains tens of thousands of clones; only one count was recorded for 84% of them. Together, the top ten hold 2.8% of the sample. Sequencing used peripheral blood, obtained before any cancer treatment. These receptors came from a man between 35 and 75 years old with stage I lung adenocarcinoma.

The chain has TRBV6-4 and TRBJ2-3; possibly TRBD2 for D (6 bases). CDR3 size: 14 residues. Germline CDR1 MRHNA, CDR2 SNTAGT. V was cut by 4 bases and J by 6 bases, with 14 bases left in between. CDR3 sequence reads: CASSAQGGGDTQYF. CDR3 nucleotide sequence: TGTGCCAGCAGTGCTCAGGGAGGAGGGGATACGCAGTATTTT.

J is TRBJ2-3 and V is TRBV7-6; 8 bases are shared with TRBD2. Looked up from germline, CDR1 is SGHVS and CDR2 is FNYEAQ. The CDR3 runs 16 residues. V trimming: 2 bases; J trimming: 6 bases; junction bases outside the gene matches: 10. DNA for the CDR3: TGTGCCAGCAGCTTATATACTAGCGGCGGGGCGGATACGCAGTATTTT. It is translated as CASSLYTSGGADTQYF.

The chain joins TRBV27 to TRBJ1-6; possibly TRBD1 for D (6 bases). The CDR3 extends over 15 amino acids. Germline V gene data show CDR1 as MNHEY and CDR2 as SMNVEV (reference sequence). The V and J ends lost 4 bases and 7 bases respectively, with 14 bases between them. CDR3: CASSSYRVGNSPLHF. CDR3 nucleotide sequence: TGTGCCAGCAGTTCCTACAGGGTGGGGAATTCACCCCTCCACTTT.

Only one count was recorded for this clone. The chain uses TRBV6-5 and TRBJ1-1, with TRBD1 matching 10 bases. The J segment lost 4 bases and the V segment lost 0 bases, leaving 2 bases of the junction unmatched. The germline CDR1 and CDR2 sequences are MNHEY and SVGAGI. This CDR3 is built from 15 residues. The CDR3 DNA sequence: TGTGCCAGCAGTTACTCCCGGACAGGGGGCACTGAAGCTTTCTTT. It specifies CASSYSRTGGTEAFF.

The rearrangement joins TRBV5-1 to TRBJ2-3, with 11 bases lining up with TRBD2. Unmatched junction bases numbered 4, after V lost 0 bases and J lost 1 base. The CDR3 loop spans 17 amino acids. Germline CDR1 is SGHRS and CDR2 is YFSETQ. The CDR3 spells CASSLAPGLAGTDTQYF. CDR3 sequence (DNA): TGCGCCAGCAGCTTGGCTCCGGGACTAGCGGGCACAGATACGCAGTATTTT. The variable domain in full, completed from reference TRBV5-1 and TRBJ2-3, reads KAGVTQTPRYLIKTRGQQVTLSCSPISGHRSVSWYQQTPGQGLQFLFEYFSETQRNKGNFPGRFSGRQFSNSRSEMNVSTLELGDSALYLCASSLAPGLAGTDTQYFGPGTRLTVL.

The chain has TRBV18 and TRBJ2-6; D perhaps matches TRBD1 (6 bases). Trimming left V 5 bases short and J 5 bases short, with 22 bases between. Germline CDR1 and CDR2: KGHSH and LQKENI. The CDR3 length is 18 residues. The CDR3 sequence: CASSMHRDIYNRANVLTF. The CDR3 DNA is TGTGCCAGCTCAATGCATAGGGACATTTACAATCGGGCCAACGTCCTGACTTTC. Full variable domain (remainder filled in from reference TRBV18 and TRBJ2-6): NAGVMQNPRHLVRRRGQEARLRCSPMKGHSHVYWYRQLPEEGLKFMVYLQKENIIDESGMPKERFSAEFPKEGPSILRIQQVVRGDSAAYFCASSMHRDIYNRANVLTFGAGSRLTVL.

The CDR3 DNA follows: TGTGCCAGCAGCCCCGCGATAGGGCTAGCGGGGAGATTCGCAGATACGCAGTATTTT. Protein sequence: CASSPAIGLAGRFADTQYF. The J gene is TRBJ2-3, the V gene TRBV4-2; TRBD2 aligns across 9 bases. This CDR3 has 19 residues. Germline V gene sequence: CDR1 LGHNA, CDR2 YNFKEQ. The trim removed 4 bases at V and 4 bases at J, leaving 18 bases unmatched.

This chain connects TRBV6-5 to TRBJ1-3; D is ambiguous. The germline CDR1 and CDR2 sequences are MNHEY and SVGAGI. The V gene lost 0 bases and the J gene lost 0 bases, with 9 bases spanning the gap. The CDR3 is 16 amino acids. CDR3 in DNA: TGTGCCAGCAGTTACTCGAAACCGAGCTCTGGAAACACCATATATTTT. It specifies CASSYSKPSSGNTIYF.

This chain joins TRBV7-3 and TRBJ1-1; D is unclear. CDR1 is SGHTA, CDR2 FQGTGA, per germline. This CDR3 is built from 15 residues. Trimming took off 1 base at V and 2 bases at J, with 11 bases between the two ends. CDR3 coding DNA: TGTGCCAGCAGCTTAAGCCCGGGATCTAACACTGAAGCTTTCTTT. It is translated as CASSLSPGSNTEAFF.

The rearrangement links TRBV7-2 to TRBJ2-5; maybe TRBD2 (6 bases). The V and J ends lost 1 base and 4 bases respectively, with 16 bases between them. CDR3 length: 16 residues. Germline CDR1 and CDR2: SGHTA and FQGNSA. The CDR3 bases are TGTGCCAGCAGCTTAGGCGAGACTAGTTTCGGAGAGACCCAGTACTTC. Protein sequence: CASSLGETSFGETQYF.

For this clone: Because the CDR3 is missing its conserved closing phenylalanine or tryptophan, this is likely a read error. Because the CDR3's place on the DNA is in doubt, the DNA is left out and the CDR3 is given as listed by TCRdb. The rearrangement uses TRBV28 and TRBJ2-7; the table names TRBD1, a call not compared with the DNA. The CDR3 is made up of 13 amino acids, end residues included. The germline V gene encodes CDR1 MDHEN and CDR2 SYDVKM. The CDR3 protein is CASSLRIRDREFL.

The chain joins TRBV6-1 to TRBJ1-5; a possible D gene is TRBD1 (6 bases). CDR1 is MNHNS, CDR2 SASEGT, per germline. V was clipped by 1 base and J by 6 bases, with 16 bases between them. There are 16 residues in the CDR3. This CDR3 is CASSEVHGGPPQPQHF. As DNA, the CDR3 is TGTGCCAGCAGTGAAGTTCACGGGGGGCCCCCTCAGCCCCAGCATTTT.

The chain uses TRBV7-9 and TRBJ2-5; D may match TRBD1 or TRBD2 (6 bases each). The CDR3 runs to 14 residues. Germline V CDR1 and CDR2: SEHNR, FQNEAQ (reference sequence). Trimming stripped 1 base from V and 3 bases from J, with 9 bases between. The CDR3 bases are TGTGCCAGCAGCTTAGTGGGGGGCGAAGAGACCCAGTACTTC. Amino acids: CASSLVGGEETQYF.

The CDR3 reads CASRIQGGLFF. CDR3 nucleotide sequence: TGCGCCAGCAGAATACAGGGAGGGCTGTTTTTT. The rearrangement uses TRBV5-1 and TRBJ2-2, with D possibly called TRBD1 or TRBD2 (6 bases each). This CDR3 has 11 amino acids. Germline lookup yields CDR1 SGHRS and CDR2 YFSETQ. V lost 5 bases to trimming and J lost 13 bases, with 12 bases between them.

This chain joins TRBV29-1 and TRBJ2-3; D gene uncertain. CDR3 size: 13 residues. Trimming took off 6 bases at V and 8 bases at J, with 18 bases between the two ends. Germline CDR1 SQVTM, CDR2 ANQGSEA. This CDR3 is CSVRRVIGVTQYF. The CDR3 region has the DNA TGCAGCGTCCGACGGGTGATAGGCGTTACGCAGTATTTT.

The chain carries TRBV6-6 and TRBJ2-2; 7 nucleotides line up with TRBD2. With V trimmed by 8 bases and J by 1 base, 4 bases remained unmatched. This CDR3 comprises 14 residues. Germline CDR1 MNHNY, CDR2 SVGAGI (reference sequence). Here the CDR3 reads CASRGDLNTGELFF. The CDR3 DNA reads TGTGCCAGCCGGGGGGATTTGAACACCGGGGAGCTGTTTTTT.

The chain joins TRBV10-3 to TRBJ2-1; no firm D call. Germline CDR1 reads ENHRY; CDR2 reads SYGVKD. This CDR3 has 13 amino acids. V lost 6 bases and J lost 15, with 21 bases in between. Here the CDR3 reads CAIRGVGEPNRFF. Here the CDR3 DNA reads TGTGCCATCAGAGGCGTTGGAGAACCTAATAGGTTCTTC.

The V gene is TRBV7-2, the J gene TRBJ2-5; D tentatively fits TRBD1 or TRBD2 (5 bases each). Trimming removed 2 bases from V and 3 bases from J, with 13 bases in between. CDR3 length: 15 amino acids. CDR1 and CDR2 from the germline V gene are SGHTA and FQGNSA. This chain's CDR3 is CASSLSGPSKETQYF. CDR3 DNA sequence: TGTGCCAGCAGCTTATCGGGACCATCCAAAGAGACCCAGTACTTC.

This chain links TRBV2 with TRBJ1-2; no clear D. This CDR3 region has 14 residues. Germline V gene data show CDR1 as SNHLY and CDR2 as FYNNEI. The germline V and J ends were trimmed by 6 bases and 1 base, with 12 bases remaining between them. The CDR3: CASSLNEDNYGYTF. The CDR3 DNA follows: TGTGCCAGCAGCCTTAACGAGGATAACTATGGCTACACCTTC.

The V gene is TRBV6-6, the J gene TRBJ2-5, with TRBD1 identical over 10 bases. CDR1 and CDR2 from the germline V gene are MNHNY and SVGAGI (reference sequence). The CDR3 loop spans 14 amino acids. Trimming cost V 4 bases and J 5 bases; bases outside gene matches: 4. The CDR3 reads CASSSGQGMETQYF. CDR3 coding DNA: TGTGCCAGCAGTTCGGGACAGGGGATGGAGACCCAGTACTTC.

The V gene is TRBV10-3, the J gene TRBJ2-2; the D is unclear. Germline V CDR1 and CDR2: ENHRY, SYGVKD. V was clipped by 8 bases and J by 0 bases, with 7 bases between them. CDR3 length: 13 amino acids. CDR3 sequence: CAIGGPNTGELFF. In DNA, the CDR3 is TGTGCCATCGGCGGACCGAACACCGGGGAGCTGTTTTTT.

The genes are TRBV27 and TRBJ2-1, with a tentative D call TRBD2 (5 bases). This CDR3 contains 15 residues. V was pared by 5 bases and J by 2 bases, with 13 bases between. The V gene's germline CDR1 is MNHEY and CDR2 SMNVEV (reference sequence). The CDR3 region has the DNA TGTGCCAGCAGTCTCGGCTCAGCGGCCTACAATGAGCAGTTCTTC. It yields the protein CASSLGSAAYNEQFF.

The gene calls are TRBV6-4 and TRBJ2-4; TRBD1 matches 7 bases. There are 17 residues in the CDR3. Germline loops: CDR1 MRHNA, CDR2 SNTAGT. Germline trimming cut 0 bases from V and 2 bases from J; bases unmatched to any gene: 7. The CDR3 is CASSDSGTVLPKNIQYF. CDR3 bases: TGTGCCAGCAGTGACTCCGGGACAGTCCTCCCCAAAAACATTCAGTACTTC.

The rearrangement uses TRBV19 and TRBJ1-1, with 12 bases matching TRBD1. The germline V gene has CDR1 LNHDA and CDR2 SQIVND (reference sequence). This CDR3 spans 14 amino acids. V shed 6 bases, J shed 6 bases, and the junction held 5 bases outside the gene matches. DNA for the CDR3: TGTGCCAGTAGGGGACAGGGGGCGATTGCTGAAGCTTTCTTT. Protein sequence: CASRGQGAIAEAFF.

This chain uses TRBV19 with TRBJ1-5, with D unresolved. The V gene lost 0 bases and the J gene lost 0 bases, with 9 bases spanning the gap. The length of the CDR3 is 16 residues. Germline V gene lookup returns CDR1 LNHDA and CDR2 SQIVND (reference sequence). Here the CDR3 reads CASSIDWDVSNQPQHF. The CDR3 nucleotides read TGTGCCAGTAGTATAGATTGGGATGTTAGCAATCAGCCCCAGCATTTT.

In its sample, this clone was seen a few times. The CDR3 is CASSSGGGLGTDTQYF. CDR3 bases: TGTGCCAGCAGCTCAGGGGGGGGATTGGGCACAGATACGCAGTATTTT. The chain links TRBV5-4 to TRBJ2-3, with D perhaps TRBD1 or TRBD2 (7 bases each). Germline V gene lookup returns CDR1 SGHNT and CDR2 YYREEE (reference sequence). CDR3 length: 16 residues. Deletions cut 3 bases from V and 1 base from J, with 15 bases between.

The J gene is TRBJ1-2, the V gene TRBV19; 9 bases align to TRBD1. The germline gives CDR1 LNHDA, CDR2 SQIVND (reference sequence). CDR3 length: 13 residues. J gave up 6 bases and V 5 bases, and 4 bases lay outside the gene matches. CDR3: CASSARTGDGYTF. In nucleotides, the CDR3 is TGTGCCAGTAGTGCCCGGACAGGGGATGGCTACACCTTC.

CDR3 coding DNA: TGTGCCAGCAGTAAACAGGGTCGTGGCGGGGAGCTGTTTTTT. This encodes CASSKQGRGGELFF. The V call is TRBV27, the J call TRBJ2-2, with TRBD1 as a possible D gene (6 bases). Germline CDR1 is MNHEY and CDR2 is SMNVEV (reference sequence). This CDR3 is 14 amino acids long. Trimming took off 5 bases at V and 7 bases at J, with 14 bases between the two ends.